This T cell receptor (beta chain) was obtained from a study of memory CD4+ T cells and cytomegalovirus serostatus. The study's findings and limits: The CMV-associated TCR signature appears largely within the CD4+ memory repertoire. About 40% of the roughly 160 known CMV-associated TCRbeta sequences appeared in CD4+ memory.

In regard to this clone: As yet, its antigen is unknown.

Single viable CD3+CD4+CD8-CD45RO+ cells were sorted as the memory CD4+ T cells. Donors' CMV status reflects serum IgG against pp150, pp28, p38, p52. Method: immunoSEQ multiplex PCR; TCRdb's copy keeps in-frame clones and lacks some. The table includes approximately 44,000 clones, more than 65% detected once. This TCR derives from an adult in good health and CMV-seronegative. The sample taken for sequencing was memory CD4+ T cells from blood.

The CDR3 DNA sequence: TGTGCCAGCAGCCCCTCCGGGATACTGAACACCGGGGAGCTGTTTTTT. It codes for CASSPSGILNTGELFF. The chain uses TRBV28 and TRBJ2-2; possibly TRBD2 for D (5 bases). The ends were cut back, 6 bases at V and 1 base at J, with 15 bases in the middle. This CDR3 comprises 16 residues. Germline assignment: CDR1 MDHEN and CDR2 SYDVKM.